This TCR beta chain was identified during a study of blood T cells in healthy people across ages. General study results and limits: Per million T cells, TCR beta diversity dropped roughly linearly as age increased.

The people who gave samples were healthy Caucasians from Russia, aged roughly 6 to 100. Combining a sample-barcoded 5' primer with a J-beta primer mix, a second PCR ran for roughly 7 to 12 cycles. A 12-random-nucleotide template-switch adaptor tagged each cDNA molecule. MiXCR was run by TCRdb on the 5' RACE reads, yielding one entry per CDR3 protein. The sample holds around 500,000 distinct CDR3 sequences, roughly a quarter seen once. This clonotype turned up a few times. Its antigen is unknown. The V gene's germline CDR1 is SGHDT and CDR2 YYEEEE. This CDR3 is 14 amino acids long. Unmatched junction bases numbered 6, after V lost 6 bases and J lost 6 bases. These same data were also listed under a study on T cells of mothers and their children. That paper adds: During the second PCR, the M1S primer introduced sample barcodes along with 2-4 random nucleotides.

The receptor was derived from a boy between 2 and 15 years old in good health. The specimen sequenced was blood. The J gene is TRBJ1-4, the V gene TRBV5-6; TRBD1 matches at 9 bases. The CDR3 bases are TGTGCCAGCATGACCCGGGACAGGGATGAAAAACTGTTTTTT. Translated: CASMTRDRDEKLFF.